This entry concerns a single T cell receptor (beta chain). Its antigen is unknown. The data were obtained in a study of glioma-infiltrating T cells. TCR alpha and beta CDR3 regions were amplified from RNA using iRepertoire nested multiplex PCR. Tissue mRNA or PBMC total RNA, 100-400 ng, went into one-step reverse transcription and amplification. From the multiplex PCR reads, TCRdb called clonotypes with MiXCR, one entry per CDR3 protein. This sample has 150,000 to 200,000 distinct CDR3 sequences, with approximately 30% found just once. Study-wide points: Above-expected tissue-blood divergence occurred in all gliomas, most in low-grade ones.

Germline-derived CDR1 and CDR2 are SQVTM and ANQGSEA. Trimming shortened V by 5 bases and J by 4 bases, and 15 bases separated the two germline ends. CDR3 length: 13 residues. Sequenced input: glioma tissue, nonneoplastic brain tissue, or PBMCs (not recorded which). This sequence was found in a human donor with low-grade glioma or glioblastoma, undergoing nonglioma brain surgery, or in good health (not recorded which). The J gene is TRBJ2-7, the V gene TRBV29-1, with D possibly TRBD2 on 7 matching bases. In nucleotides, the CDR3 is TGCAGCGTTCACGGGGGGCTGGGTTACGAGCAGTACTTC. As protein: CSVHGGLGYEQYF.